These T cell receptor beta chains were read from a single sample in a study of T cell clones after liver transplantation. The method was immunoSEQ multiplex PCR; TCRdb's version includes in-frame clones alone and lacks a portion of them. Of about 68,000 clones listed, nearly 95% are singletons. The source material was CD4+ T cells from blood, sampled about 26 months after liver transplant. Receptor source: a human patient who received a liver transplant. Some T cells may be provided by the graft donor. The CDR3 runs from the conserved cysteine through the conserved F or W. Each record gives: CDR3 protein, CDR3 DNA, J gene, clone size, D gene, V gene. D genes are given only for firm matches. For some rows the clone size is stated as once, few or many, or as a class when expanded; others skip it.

CDR3: CASSLRAGRTGELFF
DNA: TGTGCCAGCAGCTTAAGGGCAGGGCGGACCGGGGAGCTGTTTTTT
J: TRBJ2-2
size: NA
D: NA
V: TRBV7-2

CDR3: CASSGNFKYEQYF
DNA: TGCGCCAGCAGTGGGAATTTTAAGTACGAGCAGTACTTC
J: TRBJ2-7
size: NA
D: NA
V: TRBV5-1

CDR3: CASSTPGEAREQYF
DNA: TGTGCCAGTAGTACCCCGGGGGAGGCACGGGAGCAGTACTTC
J: TRBJ2-7
size: NA
D: NA
V: TRBV19

CDR3: CASGLTQDHEQYF
DNA: TGTGCTAGTGGTTTGACCCAGGACCACGAGCAGTACTTC
J: TRBJ2-7
size: few
D: NA
V: TRBV12-5

CDR3: CASRGRSGTSSYEQYF
DNA: TGTGCCAGCAGAGGAAGATCCGGGACTAGCAGCTACGAGCAGTACTTC
J: TRBJ2-7
size: NA
D: TRBD2
V: TRBV7-3

CDR3: CASSLDVGQGTTEAFF
DNA: TGCGCCAGCAGCTTGGACGTTGGACAGGGGACCACTGAAGCTTTCTTT
J: TRBJ1-1
size: NA
D: TRBD1
V: TRBV5-1

CDR3: CASSPRTGENTIYF
DNA: TGTGCCAGTAGTCCCAGGACAGGGGAAAACACCATATATTTT
J: TRBJ1-3
size: NA
D: TRBD1
V: TRBV19

CDR3: CASKEASLSYEQYF
DNA: TGTGCCAGCAAAGAGGCGTCACTCTCCTACGAGCAGTACTTC
J: TRBJ2-7
size: NA
D: NA
V: TRBV6-1

CDR3: CASSLGLGGNYGYTF
DNA: TGCGCCAGCAGCTTGGGTCTCGGGGGGAACTATGGCTACACCTTC
J: TRBJ1-2
size: once
D: NA
V: TRBV5-1

CDR3: CATSRELTGGQSSYEQYF
DNA: TGTGCCACCAGCAGAGAGTTGACAGGGGGCCAATCCTCCTACGAGCAGTACTTC
J: TRBJ2-7
size: NA
D: TRBD1
V: TRBV15

CDR3: CASSLSGSRADTQYF
DNA: TGTGCCAGCAGCCTTAGCGGGAGTCGCGCAGATACGCAGTATTTT
J: TRBJ2-3
size: NA
D: TRBD2
V: TRBV7-8

CDR3: CASSPDRASSYNEQFF
DNA: TGTGCCAGCAGCCCAGACAGGGCTAGCTCCTACAATGAGCAGTTCTTC
J: TRBJ2-1
size: NA
D: TRBD1
V: TRBV7-2

CDR3: CASSLPGAFNQPQHF
DNA: TGTGCCAGCAGTTTGCCAGGGGCCTTCAATCAGCCCCAGCATTTT
J: TRBJ1-5
size: NA
D: NA
V: TRBV28

CDR3: CASSDSRGPYF
DNA: TGTGCCAGTAGTGACAGCCGAGGCCCGTACTTC
J: TRBJ2-4
size: NA
D: NA
V: TRBV19

CDR3: CASSLRLREGRFNEQFF
DNA: TGTGCCAGCAGTTTACGTTTACGGGAGGGGAGATTTAATGAGCAGTTCTTC
J: TRBJ2-1
size: once
D: TRBD2
V: TRBV27

CDR3: CASSPGGLAGSYEQYF
DNA: TGTGCCAGCAGTCCGGGTGGACTAGCGGGTTCCTACGAGCAGTACTTC
J: TRBJ2-7
size: once
D: TRBD2
V: TRBV28

CDR3: CASSEAGPPYEQYF
DNA: TGTGCCAGCAGTGAAGCTGGGCCCCCCTACGAGCAGTACTTC
J: TRBJ2-7
size: once
D: NA
V: TRBV6-1

CDR3: CASSLDSNYGYTF
DNA: TGTGCCAGCAGTTTGGACAGTAACTATGGCTACACCTTC
J: TRBJ1-2
size: NA
D: NA
V: TRBV6-5

CDR3: CASSQDGSFYEQYF
DNA: TGTGCCAGCAGCCAGGACGGTAGTTTCTACGAGCAGTACTTC
J: TRBJ2-7
size: NA
D: NA
V: TRBV7-9

CDR3: CASSRLAGGPGELFF
DNA: TGTGCCAGTAGCCGACTAGCGGGAGGTCCCGGGGAGCTGTTTTTT
J: TRBJ2-2
size: once
D: TRBD2
V: TRBV19

CDR3: CASTFQGATDTQYF
DNA: TGTGCCAGCACCTTCCAGGGGGCCACAGATACGCAGTATTTT
J: TRBJ2-3
size: NA
D: TRBD1
V: TRBV6-5

CDR3: CASSEEARAYGYTF
DNA: TGTGCCAGCAGTGAAGAGGCCCGGGCCTATGGCTACACCTTC
J: TRBJ1-2
size: NA
D: NA
V: TRBV2

CDR3: CASSLQGLGGEAFF
DNA: TGCGCCAGCAGCTTGCAAGGGCTGGGTGGTGAAGCTTTCTTT
J: TRBJ1-1
size: NA
D: NA
V: TRBV5-1

CDR3: CASSLLGRINTEAFF
DNA: TGTGCCAGCAGTTTATTAGGGCGGATTAACACTGAAGCTTTCTTT
J: TRBJ1-1
size: NA
D: NA
V: TRBV27

CDR3: CASSTTWGSYEQYF
DNA: TGTGCCAGTAGTACTACCTGGGGATCCTACGAGCAGTACTTC
J: TRBJ2-7
size: NA
D: NA
V: TRBV19

CDR3: CASSGSGTSGETQYF
DNA: TGTGCCAGCAGCGGATCCGGGACTAGCGGAGAGACCCAGTACTTC
J: TRBJ2-5
size: NA
D: TRBD2
V: TRBV11-3

CDR3: CASNPQTSYNEQFF
DNA: TGTGCCAGCAACCCTCAAACCTCCTACAATGAGCAGTTCTTC
J: TRBJ2-1
size: NA
D: NA
V: TRBV28

CDR3: CASSLTGKLGTEAFF
DNA: TGCGCCAGCAGCTTAACAGGGAAGTTAGGCACTGAAGCTTTCTTT
J: TRBJ1-1
size: NA
D: NA
V: TRBV5-1

CDR3: CASSLYGETQYF
DNA: TGTGCCAGCAGTTTATACGGGGAGACCCAGTACTTC
J: TRBJ2-5
size: NA
D: NA
V: TRBV28

CDR3: CASGLFSQPQHF
DNA: TGTGCTAGTGGTTTGTTCAGTCAGCCCCAGCATTTT
J: TRBJ1-5
size: NA
D: NA
V: TRBV12-5

CDR3: CASSFVSGTYEQYF
DNA: TGCGCCAGCAGCTTTGTTAGCGGCACGTACGAGCAGTACTTC
J: TRBJ2-7
size: NA
D: NA
V: TRBV5-1

CDR3: CASKDRTYGYTF
DNA: TGTGCCAGTAAGGACAGGACCTATGGCTACACCTTC
J: TRBJ1-2
size: NA
D: TRBD1
V: TRBV19

CDR3: CASSLVGMGDTQYF
DNA: TGTGCCAGCAGCTTAGTAGGGATGGGTGATACGCAGTATTTT
J: TRBJ2-3
size: NA
D: NA
V: TRBV7-9

CDR3: CASSLIPGGNQPQHF
DNA: TGTGCCAGCAGCTTAATCCCCGGAGGCAATCAGCCCCAGCATTTT
J: TRBJ1-5
size: NA
D: NA
V: TRBV7-2

CDR3: CASSLSGFTSNQPQHF
DNA: TGTGCCAGCAGTTTGTCAGGCTTTACTAGCAATCAGCCCCAGCATTTT
J: TRBJ1-5
size: NA
D: NA
V: TRBV27

CDR3: CASSPNNPLKMNTEAFF
DNA: TGTGCCAGTAGTCCTAACAATCCTTTAAAAATGAACACTGAAGCTTTCTTT
J: TRBJ1-1
size: NA
D: NA
V: TRBV19

CDR3: CASSLATGTDLIETQYF
DNA: TGCGCCAGCAGCCTCGCAACCGGGACCGATTTAATAGAGACCCAGTACTTC
J: TRBJ2-5
size: NA
D: NA
V: TRBV5-1

CDR3: CASSFPQGGTEAFF
DNA: TGTGCCAGCAGTTTTCCCCAGGGTGGCACTGAAGCTTTCTTT
J: TRBJ1-1
size: NA
D: NA
V: TRBV2

CDR3: CASSRGAGEQYF
DNA: TGTGCCAGCTCACGGGGGGCGGGCGAGCAGTACTTC
J: TRBJ2-7
size: NA
D: NA
V: TRBV18

CDR3: CASSIGQDAQYF
DNA: TGCGCCAGCAGCATCGGACAGGACGCGCAGTATTTT
J: TRBJ2-3
size: NA
D: TRBD1
V: TRBV5-1

CDR3: CASSYSLGADTQYF
DNA: TGTGCCAGCAGTTACTCACTAGGGGCAGATACGCAGTATTTT
J: TRBJ2-3
size: NA
D: NA
V: TRBV6-6